These T cell receptor beta chains were read from a single sample in a study of T cell changes during pregnancy in multiple sclerosis. Data came from immunoSEQ multiplex PCR; TCRdb stores just in-frame clones and leaves some out. Of 40,000 to 60,000 clones detected, around 94% appear once; the ten largest clones hold 0.74%. The sequencing used CD4+ T cells from peripheral blood mononuclear cells, collected in the third trimester of pregnancy. These receptors came from a female donor with multiple sclerosis, enrolled in a pregnancy study. The CDR3 runs from the conserved cysteine through the conserved F or W. A D gene is named only where the DNA matches it firmly.

v_call	cdr3_length	d_call	j_call	cdr3_aa
TRBV2	14	TRBD1	TRBJ1-2	CASSNEGDRDRYTF
TRBV9	13	TRBD1	TRBJ2-2	CASSLTGSGELFF
TRBV7-3	15	TRBD2	TRBJ2-5	CASSLGSGGLETQYF
TRBV5-6	15	.	TRBJ1-5	CASSSLRTGNQPQHF
TRBV9	13	TRBD1	TRBJ2-1	CARRTGEYNEQFF
TRBV19	15	.	TRBJ1-1	CASSIGGARNTEAFF
TRBV4-3	21	TRBD1	TRBJ1-3	CASSQDPVGTGQGGSGNTIYF
TRBV6-5	14	.	TRBJ2-5	CASSYSRVQETQYF
TRBV12-1	15	.	TRBJ1-2	CASSFPDKAWSGYTF
TRBV27	15	.	TRBJ2-3	CASSPSPRDTDTQYF
TRBV7-3	15	TRBD2	TRBJ2-1	CASSLTLAGTTEQFF
TRBV2	15	.	TRBJ1-1	CASRWGGRTFTEAFF
TRBV4-2	15	TRBD1	TRBJ1-1	CASSQDEQGGFEAFF
TRBV27	13	.	TRBJ1-2	CASSLQGHYGYTF
TRBV10-3	11	TRBD2	TRBJ2-5	CASGGSETQYF
TRBV19	13	.	TRBJ1-5	CASSDTGNQPQHF
TRBV4-1	16	.	TRBJ1-6	CASSRFRTADNSPLHF
TRBV7-2	15	TRBD1	TRBJ1-5	CASSLVGGGNQPQHF
TRBV6-6	16	TRBD1	TRBJ2-1	CASNPTWTGSRNEQFF
TRBV7-9	15	.	TRBJ2-6	CASSLGGAGANVLTF
TRBV27	15	.	TRBJ1-2	CASSSPGRGTPGYTF
TRBV9	16	TRBD2	TRBJ2-1	CASSVDGGGSYNEQFF
TRBV7-2	15	TRBD1	TRBJ2-7	CASSLTDRGSYEQYF